These 5 T cell receptor beta chains share one sample of origin, sequenced in a study of spatial heterogeneity in lung cancer. Study-level findings and limits: Higher tumor mutation counts went along with higher counts of expanded intratumoral alpha and beta TCRs.

Their cognate antigens are unknown. TCRdb re-analysed the 5' RACE reads in MiXCR, keeping a single row per CDR3 protein. The profile shows approximately 15,000 distinct CDR3 sequences, about 4.5% of them singletons. As for time point: sample taken at primary tumor resection. The sequencing used lung tumor tissue, collected at surgery. These receptors came from a female donor with early-stage non-small cell lung cancer.

This clonotype is deemed medium-sized. CDR3 sequence: CASSPNPVYGYTF. The CDR3 DNA reads as TGTGCCAGCAGTCCAAACCCAGTCTATGGCTACACCTTC. The chain carries TRBV7-2 and TRBJ1-2; D is undetermined. Germline V lookup: CDR1 SGHTA, CDR2 FQGNSA. This CDR3 is 13 amino acids long. V was clipped by 6 bases and J by 4 bases, with 12 bases between them.

In this sample, this clonotype is medium-sized (0.01 to 0.1%). The J gene is TRBJ2-5, the V gene TRBV5-4, with D uncertain. Trimming left V 1 base short and J 3 bases short, with 7 bases between. Germline values: CDR1 SGHNT, CDR2 YYREEE (reference sequence). The CDR3 spans 13 residues. The CDR3 bases are TGTGCCAGCAGCTTGATCGGTAAAGAGACCCAGTACTTC. Translating it yields CASSLIGKETQYF.

This clonotype ranks as medium-sized (0.01 to 0.1%). The genes are TRBV6-5 and TRBJ1-5, with D uncertain. With 5 bases removed from V and 3 bases from J, the gap between germline ends came to 8 bases. The CDR3 totals 13 residues. The V gene's germline CDR1 is MNHEY and CDR2 SVGAGI. CDR3 nucleotides: TGTGCCAGCAGTGACTTAATCAATCAGCCCCAGCATTTT. Translated: CASSDLINQPQHF.

This clonotype is medium-sized. The chain joins TRBV5-1 to TRBJ1-1, with D possibly matching TRBD1 (5 bases). The germline V gene encodes CDR1 SGHRS and CDR2 YFSETQ. Trimming took 4 bases from V and 1 from J, leaving 8 bases between them. This CDR3 comprises 13 residues. CDR3 coding DNA: TGCGCCAGCAGCCCAACAGGGAACACTGAAGCTTTCTTT. Its translation: CASSPTGNTEAFF.

This clonotype is medium-sized (0.01 to 0.1%) within its sample. This sequence joins TRBV12-3 or TRBV12-4 and TRBJ1-2; a weak D match, TRBD1 (5 bases). This CDR3 contains 11 residues. Between the trimmed V and J ends, which lost 3 bases and 7 bases, there was a span of 6 bases. CDR3 nucleotide sequence: TGTGCCAGCAGTTTCGGGGGTGGCTACACCTTC. This encodes CASSFGGGYTF.